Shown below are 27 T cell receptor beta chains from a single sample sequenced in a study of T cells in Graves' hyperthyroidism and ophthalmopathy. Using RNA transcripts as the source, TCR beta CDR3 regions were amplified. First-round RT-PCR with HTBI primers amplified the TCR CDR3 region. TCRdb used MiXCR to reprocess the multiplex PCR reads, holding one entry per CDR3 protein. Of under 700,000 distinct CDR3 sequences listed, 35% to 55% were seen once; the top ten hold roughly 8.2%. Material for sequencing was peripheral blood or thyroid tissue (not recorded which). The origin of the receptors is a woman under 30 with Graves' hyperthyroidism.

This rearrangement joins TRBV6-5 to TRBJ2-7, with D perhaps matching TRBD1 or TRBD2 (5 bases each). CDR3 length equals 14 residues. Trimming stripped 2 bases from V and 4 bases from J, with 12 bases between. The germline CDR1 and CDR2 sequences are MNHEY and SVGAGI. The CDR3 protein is CASSYHGAKYEQYF. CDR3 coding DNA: TGTGCCAGCAGTTACCACGGGGCCAAATACGAGCAGTACTTC.

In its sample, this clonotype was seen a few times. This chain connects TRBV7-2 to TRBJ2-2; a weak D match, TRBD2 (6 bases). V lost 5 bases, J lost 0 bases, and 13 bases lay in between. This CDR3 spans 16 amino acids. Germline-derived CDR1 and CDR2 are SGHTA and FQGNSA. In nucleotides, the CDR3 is TGTGCCAGCAGCCCCTGGGGCGGGGCGAACACCGGGGAGCTGTTTTTT. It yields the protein CASSPWGGANTGELFF. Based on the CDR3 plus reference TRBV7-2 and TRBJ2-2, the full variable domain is GAGVSQSPSNKVTEKGKDVELRCDPISGHTALYWYRQSLGQGLEFLIYFQGNSAPDKSGLPSDRFSAERTGGSVSTLTIQRTQQEDSAVYLCASSPWGGANTGELFFGEGSRLTVL.

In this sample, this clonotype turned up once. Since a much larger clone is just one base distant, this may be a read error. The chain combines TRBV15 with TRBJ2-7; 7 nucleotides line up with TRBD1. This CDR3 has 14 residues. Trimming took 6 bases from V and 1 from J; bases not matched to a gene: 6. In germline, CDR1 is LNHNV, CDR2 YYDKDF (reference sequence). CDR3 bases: TGTGCCACCAGGTACCGACAGGGTTCCTACGAGCAGTACTTC. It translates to CATRYRQGSYEQYF.

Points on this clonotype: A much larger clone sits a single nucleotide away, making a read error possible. The CDR3 region has the DNA TGTGCCAGCAGTCCGGGACAGGGTTTGTCACCCCTCCACTTT. This sequence encodes CASSPGQGLSPLHF. The chain employs TRBV2 and TRBJ1-6, with TRBD1 identical over 9 bases. Trimming removed 5 bases from V and 10 bases from J; junction bases left unmatched: 6. This CDR3 spans 14 amino acids. Germline V gene lookup returns CDR1 SNHLY and CDR2 FYNNEI.

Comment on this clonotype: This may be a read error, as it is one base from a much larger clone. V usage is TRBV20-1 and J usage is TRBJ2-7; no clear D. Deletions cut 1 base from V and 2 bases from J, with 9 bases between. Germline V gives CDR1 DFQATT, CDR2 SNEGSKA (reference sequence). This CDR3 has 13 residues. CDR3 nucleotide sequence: TGCAGTGCTAGAGGGCCAGCAACCTACGAGCAGTACTTC. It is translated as CSARGPATYEQYF.

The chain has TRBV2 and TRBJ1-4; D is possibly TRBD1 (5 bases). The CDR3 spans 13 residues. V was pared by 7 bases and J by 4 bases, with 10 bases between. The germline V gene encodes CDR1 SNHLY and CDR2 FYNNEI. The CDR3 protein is CASIGGFNEKLFF. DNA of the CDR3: TGTGCCAGCATCGGGGGTTTTAATGAAAAACTGTTTTTT.

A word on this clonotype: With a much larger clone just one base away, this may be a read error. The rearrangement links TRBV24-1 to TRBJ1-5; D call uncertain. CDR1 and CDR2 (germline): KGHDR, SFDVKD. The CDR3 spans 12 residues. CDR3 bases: TGTGCCACCAGTGGCAGCAATCGGCCCCAGCATTTT. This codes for CATSGSNRPQHF.

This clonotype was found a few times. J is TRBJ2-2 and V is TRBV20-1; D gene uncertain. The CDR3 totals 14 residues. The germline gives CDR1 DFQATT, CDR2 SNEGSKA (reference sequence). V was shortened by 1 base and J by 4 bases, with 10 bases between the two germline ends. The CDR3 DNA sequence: TGCAGTGCTAGAGCTACTGAGAGCACCGGGGAGCTGTTTTTT. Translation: CSARATESTGELFF.

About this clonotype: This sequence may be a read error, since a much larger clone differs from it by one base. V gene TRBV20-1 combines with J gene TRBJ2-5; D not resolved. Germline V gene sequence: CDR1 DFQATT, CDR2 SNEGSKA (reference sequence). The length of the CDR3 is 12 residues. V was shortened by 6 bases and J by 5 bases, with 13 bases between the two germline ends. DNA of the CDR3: TGCAGTGCCGATGCGCCCCTCGAGACCCAGTACTTC. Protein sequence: CSADAPLETQYF.

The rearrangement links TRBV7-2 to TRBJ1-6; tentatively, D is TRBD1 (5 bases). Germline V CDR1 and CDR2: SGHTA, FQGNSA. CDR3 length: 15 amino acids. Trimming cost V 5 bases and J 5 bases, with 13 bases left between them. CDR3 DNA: TGTGCCAGCAGCCCTGGTGGAGGGGATAATTCACCCCTCCACTTT. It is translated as CASSPGGGDNSPLHF.

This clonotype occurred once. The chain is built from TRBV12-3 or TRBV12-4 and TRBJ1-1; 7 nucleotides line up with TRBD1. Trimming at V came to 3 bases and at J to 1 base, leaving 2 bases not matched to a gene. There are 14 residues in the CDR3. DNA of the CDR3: TGTGCCAGCAGTTTCGACAGGGAGAACACTGAAGCTTTCTTT. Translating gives CASSFDRENTEAFF.

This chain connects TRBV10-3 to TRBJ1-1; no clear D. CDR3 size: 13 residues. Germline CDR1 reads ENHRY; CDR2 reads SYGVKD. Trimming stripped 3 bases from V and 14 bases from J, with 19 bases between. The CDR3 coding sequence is TGTGCCATCAGTGAACTAAGGGAGGGTGATACATTCTTT. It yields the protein CAISELREGDTFF.

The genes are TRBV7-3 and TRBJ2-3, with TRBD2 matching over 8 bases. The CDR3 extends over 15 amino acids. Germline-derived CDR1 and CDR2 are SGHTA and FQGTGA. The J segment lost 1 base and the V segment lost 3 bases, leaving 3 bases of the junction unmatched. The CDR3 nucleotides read TGTGCCAGCAGCTTGGGGCGGGAGGGCACAGATACGCAGTATTTT. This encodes CASSLGREGTDTQYF.

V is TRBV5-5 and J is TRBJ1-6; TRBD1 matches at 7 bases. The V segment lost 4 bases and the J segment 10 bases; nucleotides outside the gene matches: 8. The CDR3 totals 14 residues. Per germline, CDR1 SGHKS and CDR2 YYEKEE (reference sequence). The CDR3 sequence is CASSALTGDSPLHF. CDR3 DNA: TGTGCCAGCAGCGCCCTAACAGGGGACTCACCCCTCCACTTT.

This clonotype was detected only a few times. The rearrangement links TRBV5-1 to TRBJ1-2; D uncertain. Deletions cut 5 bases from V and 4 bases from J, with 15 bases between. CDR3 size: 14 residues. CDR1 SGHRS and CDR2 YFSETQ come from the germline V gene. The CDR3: CASSLDPEAYGYTF. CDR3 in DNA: TGCGCCAGCAGTCTGGACCCCGAAGCCTATGGCTACACCTTC.

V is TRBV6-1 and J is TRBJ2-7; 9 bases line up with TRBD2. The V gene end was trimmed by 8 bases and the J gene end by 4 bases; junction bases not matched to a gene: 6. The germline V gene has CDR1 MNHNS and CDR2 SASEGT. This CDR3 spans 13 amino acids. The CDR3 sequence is CASGISGRYEQYF. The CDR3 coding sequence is TGTGCCAGCGGAATCAGCGGGAGGTACGAGCAGTACTTC.

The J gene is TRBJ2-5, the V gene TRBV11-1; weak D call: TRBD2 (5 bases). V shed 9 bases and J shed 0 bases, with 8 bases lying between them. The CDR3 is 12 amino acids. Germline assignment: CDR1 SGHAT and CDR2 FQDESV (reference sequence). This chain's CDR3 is CASQDYQETQYF. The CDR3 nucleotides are TGTGCCAGTCAGGACTACCAAGAGACCCAGTACTTC.

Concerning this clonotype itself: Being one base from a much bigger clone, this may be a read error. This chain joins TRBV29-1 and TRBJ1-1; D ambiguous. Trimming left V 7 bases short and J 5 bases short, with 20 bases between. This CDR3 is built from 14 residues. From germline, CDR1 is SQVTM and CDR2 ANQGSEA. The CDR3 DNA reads TGCAGCGATGGACGGTTGGGGAAGGGAACTGAAGCTTTCTTT. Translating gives CSDGRLGKGTEAFF.

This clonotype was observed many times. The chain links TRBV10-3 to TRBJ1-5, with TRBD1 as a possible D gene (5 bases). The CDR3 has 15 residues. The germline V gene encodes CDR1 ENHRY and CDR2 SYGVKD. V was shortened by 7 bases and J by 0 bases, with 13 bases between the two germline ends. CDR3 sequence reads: CAIIRMRGSNQPQHF. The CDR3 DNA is TGTGCCATCATTCGCATGAGGGGTAGCAATCAGCCCCAGCATTTT.

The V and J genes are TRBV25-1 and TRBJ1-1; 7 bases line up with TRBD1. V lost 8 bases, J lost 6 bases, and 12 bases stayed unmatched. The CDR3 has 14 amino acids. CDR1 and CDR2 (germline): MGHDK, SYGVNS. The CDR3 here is CASYNRQGSSEAFF. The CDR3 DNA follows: TGTGCCAGCTATAACCGACAGGGTTCGTCTGAAGCTTTCTTT. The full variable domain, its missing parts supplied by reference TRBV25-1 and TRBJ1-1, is EADIYQTPRYLVIGTGKKITLECSQTMGHDKMYWYQQDPGMELHLIHYSYGVNSTEKGDLSSESTVSRIRTEHFPLTLESARPSHTSQYLCASYNRQGSSEAFFGQGTRLTVV.

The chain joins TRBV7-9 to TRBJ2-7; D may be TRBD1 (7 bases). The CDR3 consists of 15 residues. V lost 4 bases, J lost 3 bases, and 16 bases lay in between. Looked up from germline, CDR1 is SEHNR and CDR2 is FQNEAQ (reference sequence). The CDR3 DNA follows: TGTGCCAGCAGCTCGGCAGGGGGTAGCGGCTACGAGCAGTACTTC. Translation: CASSSAGGSGYEQYF.

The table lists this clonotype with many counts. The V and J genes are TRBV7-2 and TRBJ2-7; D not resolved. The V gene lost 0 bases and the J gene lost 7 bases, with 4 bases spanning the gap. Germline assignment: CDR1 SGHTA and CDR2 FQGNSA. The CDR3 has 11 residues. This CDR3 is CASSLAWEQYF. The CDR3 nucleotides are TGTGCCAGCAGCTTAGCGTGGGAGCAGTACTTC. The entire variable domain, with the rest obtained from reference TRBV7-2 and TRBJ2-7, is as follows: GAGVSQSPSNKVTEKGKDVELRCDPISGHTALYWYRQSLGQGLEFLIYFQGNSAPDKSGLPSDRFSAERTGGSVSTLTIQRTQQEDSAVYLCASSLAWEQYFGPGTRLTVT.

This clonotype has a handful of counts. The CDR3 bases are TGTGCCAGCAGCCGGGACCTCACCGGGGAGCTGTTTTTT. Translating it yields CASSRDLTGELFF. The V and J genes are TRBV7-2 and TRBJ2-2, with D perhaps being TRBD1 or TRBD2 (5 bases each). The CDR3 is 13 amino acids. CDR1 is SGHTA, CDR2 FQGNSA, per germline. Deletions cut 5 bases from V and 4 bases from J, with 8 bases between.

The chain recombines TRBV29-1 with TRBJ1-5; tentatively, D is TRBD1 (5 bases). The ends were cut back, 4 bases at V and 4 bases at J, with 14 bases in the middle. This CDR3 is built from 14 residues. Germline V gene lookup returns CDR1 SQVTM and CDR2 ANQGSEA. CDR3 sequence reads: CSVVSGASNQPQHF. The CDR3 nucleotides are TGCAGCGTTGTTTCCGGGGCCTCGAATCAGCCCCAGCATTTT.

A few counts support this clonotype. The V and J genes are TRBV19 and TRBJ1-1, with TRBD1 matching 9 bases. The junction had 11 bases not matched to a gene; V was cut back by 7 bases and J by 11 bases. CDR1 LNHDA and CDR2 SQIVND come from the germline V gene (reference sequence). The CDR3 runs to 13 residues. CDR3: CASILTGGRVAFF. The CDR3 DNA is TGTGCCAGTATCCTGACAGGGGGAAGGGTGGCTTTCTTT.

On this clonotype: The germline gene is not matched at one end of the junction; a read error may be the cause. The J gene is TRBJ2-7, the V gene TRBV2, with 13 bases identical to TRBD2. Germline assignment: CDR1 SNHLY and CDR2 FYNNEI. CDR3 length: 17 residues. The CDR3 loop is CASSQVPGLAGSYEQYF. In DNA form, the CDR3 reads TGCGCCAGCAGCCAAGTGCCGGGACTAGCGGGATCATACGAGCAGTACTTC.

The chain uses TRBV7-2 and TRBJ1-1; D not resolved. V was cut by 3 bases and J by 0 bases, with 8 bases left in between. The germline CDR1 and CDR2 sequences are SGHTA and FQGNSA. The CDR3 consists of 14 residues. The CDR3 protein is CASSLTVLNTEAFF. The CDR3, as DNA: TGTGCCAGCAGCTTGACCGTTTTGAACACTGAAGCTTTCTTT.